This record looks at one T cell receptor beta chain sequence and its context. The antigen is unknown. CDR1 and CDR2 from the germline V gene are SGHTA and FQGNSA. V gave up 5 bases and J gave up 3 bases, with 19 bases separating them. CDR3 length: 16 amino acids. This entry comes from a study of cytomegalovirus exposure and HLA in healthy donors. Study-level points and caveats: In the approximately 130 validation repertoires, approximately 94% of cluster scores exceeded 0, per a later analysis.

Data came from immunoSEQ multiplex PCR; TCRdb stores just in-frame clones and leaves some out. Here the sample spans 110,000 or so clones, approximately 88% being singletons. J is TRBJ1-2 and V is TRBV7-2; TRBD1 might be the D (5 bases). The sequence came from a man younger than 30 in good health and CMV-seronegative. Sequencing used PBMCs. This chain's CDR3 is CASSPDLGGKDYGYTF. The CDR3 nucleotides are TGTGCCAGCAGCCCCGATCTCGGGGGAAAGGACTATGGCTACACCTTC.